These T cell receptor beta chains were read from a single sample in a study of response to subunit inactivated influenza vaccine. One entry per CDR3 protein, called by TCRdb with MiXCR from the RT-PCR reads. This sample carries about 540,000 distinct CDR3 sequences, around 25% of them seen once, and the ten largest clones take 2.5% to 3.5%. This sample also appeared in a second study, on T cells expressing NK-cell markers.

This material consisted of CD4+ T cells sorted from PBMCs, taken 12 days after vaccination. These receptors came from a middle-aged man who received an inactivated influenza vaccine. Both conserved end residues are trimmed from each CDR3. Clone size is given for some rows only: seen once, a few or many times, or a class if the clone is expanded.

v_call: TRBV7-9
clone_size: .
j_call: TRBJ2-5
cdr3_aa: ASTLFGQGESETQY

v_call: TRBV29-1
clone_size: .
j_call: TRBJ1-1
cdr3_aa: SGGQEWAEAF

v_call: TRBV9
clone_size: few
j_call: TRBJ1-3
cdr3_aa: ASRPQGARGNTIY

v_call: TRBV4-1
clone_size: .
j_call: TRBJ2-1
cdr3_aa: ASSQERLTSGGLNNEQF

v_call: TRBV3-1
clone_size: few
j_call: TRBJ2-3
cdr3_aa: ASSSERGPTQY

v_call: TRBV3-1
clone_size: .
j_call: TRBJ2-7
cdr3_aa: ASSQDCRMEISYEQY

v_call: TRBV3-1
clone_size: .
j_call: TRBJ2-5
cdr3_aa: ASSLGTGDQETQY

v_call: TRBV3-1
clone_size: .
j_call: TRBJ2-1
cdr3_aa: ASSQDSVEGRQF

v_call: TRBV4-2
clone_size: few
j_call: TRBJ1-4
cdr3_aa: ASSQGTNEKLF

v_call: TRBV18
clone_size: many
j_call: TRBJ2-5
cdr3_aa: ASSPYKETQY

v_call: TRBV11-1
clone_size: .
j_call: TRBJ2-4
cdr3_aa: ASSFSRGTKNIQY

v_call: TRBV24-1
clone_size: .
j_call: TRBJ2-3
cdr3_aa: ATSDFGRLGTDTQY

v_call: TRBV19
clone_size: few
j_call: TRBJ1-6
cdr3_aa: ASTTGTQNSPLH

v_call: TRBV5-1
clone_size: .
j_call: TRBJ1-3
cdr3_aa: ASSLQPRRDSGNTIY

v_call: TRBV11-2
clone_size: .
j_call: TRBJ1-5
cdr3_aa: ASSLSAGRDQPQH

v_call: TRBV7-2
clone_size: few
j_call: TRBJ2-3
cdr3_aa: ASSLAGFRRLGNTDTQY

v_call: TRBV29-1
clone_size: .
j_call: TRBJ2-3
cdr3_aa: SVVSSTDTQY

v_call: TRBV3-1
clone_size: many
j_call: TRBJ2-7
cdr3_aa: ASSSTGDYEQY

v_call: TRBV7-2
clone_size: .
j_call: TRBJ1-3
cdr3_aa: ASSPQGIGGNTIY

v_call: TRBV12-3/TRBV12-4
clone_size: .
j_call: TRBJ2-2
cdr3_aa: ASSPGLVGTGELF

v_call: TRBV20-1
clone_size: .
j_call: TRBJ1-6
cdr3_aa: SAHSPGGATYNSPLH

v_call: TRBV7-2
clone_size: few
j_call: TRBJ2-5
cdr3_aa: ASSPGYGVQTQY

v_call: TRBV14
clone_size: .
j_call: TRBJ2-3
cdr3_aa: ASSHRTGASTDTQY

v_call: TRBV27
clone_size: few
j_call: TRBJ2-1
cdr3_aa: ASSLRLAGGPEQF

v_call: TRBV10-3
clone_size: few
j_call: TRBJ2-5
cdr3_aa: AISKQGQGETQY

v_call: TRBV12-3/TRBV12-4
clone_size: few
j_call: TRBJ1-4
cdr3_aa: ASRSTGLEKLF

v_call: TRBV29-1
clone_size: few
j_call: TRBJ2-5
cdr3_aa: SVSGSGGSLQETQY

v_call: TRBV11-2
clone_size: .
j_call: TRBJ2-7
cdr3_aa: ASSGQASEQY

v_call: TRBV5-1
clone_size: .
j_call: TRBJ1-2
cdr3_aa: ASSLEPRANYGYT

v_call: TRBV6-4
clone_size: few
j_call: TRBJ1-5
cdr3_aa: ASSREYSNQPQH

v_call: TRBV20-1
clone_size: .
j_call: TRBJ2-7
cdr3_aa: SGKKGGYEQY

v_call: TRBV7-9
clone_size: .
j_call: TRBJ2-1
cdr3_aa: ASSGNRPSYNEQF

v_call: TRBV4-2
clone_size: .
j_call: TRBJ2-7
cdr3_aa: ASSQTPGQGQY